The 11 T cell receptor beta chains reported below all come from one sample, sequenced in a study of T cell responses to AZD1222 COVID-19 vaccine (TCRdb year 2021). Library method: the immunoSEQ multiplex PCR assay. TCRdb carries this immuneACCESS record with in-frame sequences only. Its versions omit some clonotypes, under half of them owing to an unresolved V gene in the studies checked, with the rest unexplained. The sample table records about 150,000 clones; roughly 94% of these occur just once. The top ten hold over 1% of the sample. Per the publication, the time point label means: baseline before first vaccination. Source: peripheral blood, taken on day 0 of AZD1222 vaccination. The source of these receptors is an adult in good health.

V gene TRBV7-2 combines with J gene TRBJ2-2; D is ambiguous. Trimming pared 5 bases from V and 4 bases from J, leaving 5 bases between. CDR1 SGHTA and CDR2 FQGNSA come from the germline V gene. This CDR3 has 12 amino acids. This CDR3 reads CASSLGTGELFF. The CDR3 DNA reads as TGTGCCAGCAGCCTAGGCACCGGGGAGCTGTTTTTT.

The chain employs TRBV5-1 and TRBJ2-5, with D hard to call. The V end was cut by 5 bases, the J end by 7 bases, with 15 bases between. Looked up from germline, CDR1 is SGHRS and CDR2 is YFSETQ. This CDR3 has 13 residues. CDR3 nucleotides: TGCGCCAGCAGAGAGAGCTTGTTGGGGACCCAGTACTTC. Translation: CASRESLLGTQYF.

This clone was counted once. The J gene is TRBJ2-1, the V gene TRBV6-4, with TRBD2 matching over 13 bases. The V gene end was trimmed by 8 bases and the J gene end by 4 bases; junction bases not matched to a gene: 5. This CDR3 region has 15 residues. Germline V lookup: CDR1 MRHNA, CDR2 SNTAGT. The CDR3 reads CASPKGLAGYNEQFF. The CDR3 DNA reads TGTGCCAGCCCCAAGGGACTAGCGGGGTACAATGAGCAGTTCTTC.

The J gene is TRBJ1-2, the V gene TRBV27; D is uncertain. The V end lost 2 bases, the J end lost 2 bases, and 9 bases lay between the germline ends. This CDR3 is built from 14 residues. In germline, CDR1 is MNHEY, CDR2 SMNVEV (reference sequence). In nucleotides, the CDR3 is TGTGCCAGCAGTTTAACCGCGGGAAACTATGGCTACACCTTC. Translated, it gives CASSLTAGNYGYTF.

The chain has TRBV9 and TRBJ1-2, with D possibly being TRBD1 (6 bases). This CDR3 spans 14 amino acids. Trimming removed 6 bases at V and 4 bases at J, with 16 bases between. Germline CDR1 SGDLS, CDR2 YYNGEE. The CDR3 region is CASNGGPIPYGYTF. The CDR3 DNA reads TGTGCCAGCAATGGGGGCCCAATTCCCTATGGCTACACCTTC.

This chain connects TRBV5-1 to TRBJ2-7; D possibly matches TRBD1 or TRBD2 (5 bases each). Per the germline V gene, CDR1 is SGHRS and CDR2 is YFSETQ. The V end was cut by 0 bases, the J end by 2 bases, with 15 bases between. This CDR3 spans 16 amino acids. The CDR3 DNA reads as TGCGCCAGCAGCTTGGGGGTGGGACGGGAAGCCTACGAGCAGTACGTC. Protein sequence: CASSLGVGREAYEQYV.

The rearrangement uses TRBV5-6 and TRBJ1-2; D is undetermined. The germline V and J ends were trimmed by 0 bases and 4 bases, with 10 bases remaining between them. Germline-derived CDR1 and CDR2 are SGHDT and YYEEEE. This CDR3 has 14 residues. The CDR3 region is CASSLGLPSYGYTF. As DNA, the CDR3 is TGTGCCAGCAGCTTGGGTCTGCCGAGCTATGGCTACACCTTC.

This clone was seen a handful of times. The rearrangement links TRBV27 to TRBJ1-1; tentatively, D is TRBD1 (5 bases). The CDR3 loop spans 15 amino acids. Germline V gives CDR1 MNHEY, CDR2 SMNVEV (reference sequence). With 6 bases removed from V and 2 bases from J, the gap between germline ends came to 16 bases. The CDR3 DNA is TGTGCCAGCAGCCCAAACAGGCAGCTAAACACTGAAGCTTTCTTT. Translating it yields CASSPNRQLNTEAFF.

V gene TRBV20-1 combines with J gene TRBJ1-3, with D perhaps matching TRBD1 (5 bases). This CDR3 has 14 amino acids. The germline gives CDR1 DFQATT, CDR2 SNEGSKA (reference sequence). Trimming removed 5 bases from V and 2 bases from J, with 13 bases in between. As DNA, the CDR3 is TGCAGTGCTGGTGACAGTATTCCTGGAAACACCATATATTTT. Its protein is CSAGDSIPGNTIYF.

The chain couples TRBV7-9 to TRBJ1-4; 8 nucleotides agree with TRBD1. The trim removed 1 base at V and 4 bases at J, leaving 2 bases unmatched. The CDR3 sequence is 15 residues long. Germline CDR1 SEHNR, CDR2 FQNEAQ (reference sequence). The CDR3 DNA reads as TGTGCCAGCAGCTTAGACAGGGGGTTTAATGAAAAACTGTTTTTT. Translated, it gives CASSLDRGFNEKLFF.

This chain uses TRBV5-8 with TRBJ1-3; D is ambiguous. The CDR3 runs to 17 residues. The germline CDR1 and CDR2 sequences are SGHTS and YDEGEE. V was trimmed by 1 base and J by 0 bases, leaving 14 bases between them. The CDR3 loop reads CASSLYLRGDSGNTIYF. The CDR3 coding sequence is TGTGCCAGCAGCTTGTACTTACGGGGAGACTCTGGAAACACCATATATTTT.